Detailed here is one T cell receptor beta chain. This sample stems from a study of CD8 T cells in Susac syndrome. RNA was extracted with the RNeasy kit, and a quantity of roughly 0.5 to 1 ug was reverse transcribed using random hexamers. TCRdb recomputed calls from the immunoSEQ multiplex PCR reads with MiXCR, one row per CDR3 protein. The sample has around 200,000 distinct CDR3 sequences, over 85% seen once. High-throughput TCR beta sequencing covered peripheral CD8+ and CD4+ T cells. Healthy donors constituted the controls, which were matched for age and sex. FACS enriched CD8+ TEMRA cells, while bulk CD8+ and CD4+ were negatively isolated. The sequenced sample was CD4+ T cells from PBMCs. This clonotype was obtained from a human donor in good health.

For the CDR3, the DNA is TGCAGTGCTAGATCCATCGGGAGTGAGACCCAGTACTTC. Its protein product is CSARSIGSETQYF. The chain recombines TRBV20-1 with TRBJ2-5; tentatively, D is TRBD2 (6 bases). Trimming removed 2 bases at V and 5 bases at J, with 12 bases between. Looked up from germline, CDR1 is DFQATT and CDR2 is SNEGSKA (reference sequence). The CDR3 is made up of 13 amino acids.